The 9 T cell receptor beta chains in this list originate from one sample, sequenced in a study of CD8 T cells in ankylosing spondylitis. TCRdb called the 5' RACE reads again in MiXCR, with one record for every CDR3 protein. Of about 42,000 distinct CDR3 sequences listed, about 2.5% were seen once; the top ten hold roughly 4.4%. What was sequenced was blood, either unsorted or a sorted T cell fraction (not recorded which). The receptors were sampled from a male donor with ankylosing spondylitis or in good health (not recorded which).

This clonotype was seen many times. The chain couples TRBV9 to TRBJ2-2; D uncertain. Trimming pared 1 base from V and 0 bases from J, leaving 4 bases between. Germline values: CDR1 SGDLS, CDR2 YYNGEE. The CDR3 covers 14 residues. CDR3 sequence (DNA): TGTGCCAGCAGCGTAAGTTCGAACACCGGGGAGCTGTTTTTT. It yields the protein CASSVSSNTGELFF.

Many counts were recorded for this clonotype. The J gene is TRBJ2-3, the V gene TRBV9; the match to TRBD2 covers 14 bases. CDR1 and CDR2 from the germline V gene are SGDLS and YYNGEE. J lost 1 base, V lost 4 bases, and 5 bases had no gene match. This CDR3 spans 17 amino acids. CDR3 DNA sequence: TGTGCCAGCAGCCCCGGGACTAGCGGGAGTGGCACAGATACGCAGTATTTT. Protein: CASSPGTSGSGTDTQYF.

This clonotype showed up many times. The V call is TRBV9, the J call TRBJ2-5; 8 bases fit TRBD2. Germline loops: CDR1 SGDLS, CDR2 YYNGEE. V gave up 4 bases and J gave up 3 bases; unmatched junction bases: 5. The CDR3 sequence is 14 residues long. CDR3 loop: CASSPGLAKETQYF. The CDR3 DNA sequence: TGTGCCAGCAGCCCCGGACTAGCCAAAGAGACCCAGTACTTC.

This clonotype was seen many times. The chain couples TRBV9 to TRBJ2-1; D possibly corresponds to TRBD1 (6 bases). V lost 4 bases and J 8 bases, leaving 22 bases between the germline ends. The CDR3 length is 16 residues. CDR1 is SGDLS and CDR2 is YYNGEE in the germline V gene. The CDR3 here is CASSPTPGTTSDEQFF. CDR3 bases: TGTGCCAGCAGCCCGACCCCCGGGACAACAAGCGATGAGCAGTTCTTC.

This clonotype was recorded many times. The V call is TRBV9, the J call TRBJ2-1, with D tentatively TRBD2 (5 bases). Germline CDR1 and CDR2: SGDLS and YYNGEE. Trimming stripped 4 bases from V and 9 bases from J, with 14 bases between. The CDR3 is 13 amino acids. CDR3 DNA: TGTGCCAGCAGCAGCGGCAGCCTCGGTGAGCAGTTCTTC. Residues: CASSSGSLGEQFF.

The rearrangement links TRBV9 to TRBJ1-1; no clear D. V was pared by 2 bases and J by 4 bases, with 9 bases between. The CDR3 is 13 residues long. Germline V gene data show CDR1 as SGDLS and CDR2 as YYNGEE. CDR3 region: CASSVSPGTEAFF. CDR3 bases: TGTGCCAGCAGCGTCTCGCCGGGCACTGAAGCTTTCTTT.

This clonotype was observed many times. This chain uses TRBV9 with TRBJ2-7; D is perhaps TRBD2 (7 bases). The CDR3 contains 16 residues. Germline lookup yields CDR1 SGDLS and CDR2 YYNGEE. Trimming shortened V by 0 bases and J by 4 bases, and 17 bases separated the two germline ends. The CDR3 spells CASSVAAGAKVYEQYF. CDR3 sequence (DNA): TGTGCCAGCAGCGTAGCTGCGGGGGCGAAAGTGTACGAGCAGTACTTC.

This clonotype was seen at least ten times. This rearrangement joins TRBV9 to TRBJ2-6; maybe TRBD1 (6 bases). Germline V gene sequence: CDR1 SGDLS, CDR2 YYNGEE. The V end lost 3 bases, the J end lost 2 bases, and 9 bases lay between the germline ends. The CDR3 is made up of 15 amino acids. CDR3 sequence: CASSDNRAGANVLTF. The CDR3 DNA reads TGTGCCAGCAGCGACAACAGGGCTGGGGCCAACGTCCTGACTTTC.

This clonotype was picked up many times. The chain employs TRBV9 and TRBJ2-1; D may correspond to TRBD1 or TRBD2 (5 bases each). V was shortened by 4 bases and J by 6 bases, with 14 bases between the two germline ends. The germline V gene has CDR1 SGDLS and CDR2 YYNGEE. This CDR3 has 14 residues. The CDR3 loop reads CASSSMGVSNEQFF. The CDR3 DNA sequence: TGTGCCAGCAGCTCCATGGGGGTAAGCAATGAGCAGTTCTTC.